These 6 T cell receptor beta chains were sequenced from one sample in a study of tumor-infiltrating lymphocytes in primary liver carcinoma. The template, approximately 500 ng total RNA, yielded TCR beta cDNA made with a constant-region primer. TCR beta libraries came from three nested multiplex PCR rounds using slightly modified ARM-PCR. The first two PCR rounds used TRBV1-TRBV30 primers with a Cbeta primer, roughly 10 cycles each. TCRdb reanalysed the multiplex PCR reads using MiXCR and keeps one entry per CDR3 protein. The sample shows about 300,000 distinct CDR3 sequences, 65% of them seen only once. Out of unsorted whole blood came the blood RNA, and germline DNA was extracted as well. Material for sequencing was peripheral blood. The source of these receptors is a man aged 35 to 55 with primary liver carcinoma and hepatitis B virus infection.

Regarding this clonotype: This may be a read error: a much more frequent sequence differs by one nucleotide. J is TRBJ2-3 and V is TRBV12-3 or TRBV12-4; D gene uncertain. The CDR3 extends over 15 amino acids. CDR3 in amino acids: CASTPGRASPDAQYF. The CDR3 DNA follows: TGTGCCAGCACCCCCGGTCGGGCCAGTCCAGATGCGCAGTATTTT.

At least ten counts were recorded for this clonotype. The chain combines TRBV30 with TRBJ2-7; the D is unclear. CDR3 length equals 12 residues. Looked up from germline, CDR1 is GTSNPN and CDR2 is SVGIG (reference sequence). V shed 8 bases and J shed 2 bases, with 13 bases lying between them. For the CDR3, the DNA is TGTGCCAGCAGTGGACGGACCTACGAGCAGTACTTC. Protein sequence: CASSGRTYEQYF.

This clonotype was detected only a few times. The chain links TRBV7-9 to TRBJ1-2, with 7 bases lining up with TRBD1. This CDR3 contains 14 residues. The germline gives CDR1 SEHNR, CDR2 FQNEAQ (reference sequence). The junction had 7 bases not matched to a gene; V was cut back by 3 bases and J by 6 bases. CDR3 sequence reads: CASSLPGQTDGYTF. CDR3 nucleotides: TGTGCCAGCAGCTTGCCGGGACAGACGGATGGCTACACCTTC. Combining the CDR3 with reference TRBV7-9 and TRBJ1-2 gives the whole variable domain DTGVSQNPRHKITKRGQNVTFRCDPISEHNRLYWYRQTLGQGPEFLTYFQNEAQLEKSRLLSDRFSAERPKGSFSTLEIQRTEQGDSAMYLCASSLPGQTDGYTFGSGTRLTVV.

The rearrangement uses TRBV6-6 and TRBJ1-2, with D perhaps matching TRBD1 (6 bases). This CDR3 is 13 amino acids long. V lost 7 bases to trimming and J lost 5 bases, with 14 bases between them. Per the germline V gene, CDR1 is MNHNY and CDR2 is SVGAGI (reference sequence). The CDR3 region has the DNA TGTGCCAGCACCCTAGAGACAGGATATGGCTACACCTTC. It specifies CASTLETGYGYTF.

The rearrangement links TRBV10-2 to TRBJ2-7; D remains unclear. The V gene lost 0 bases and the J gene lost 8 bases, with 5 bases spanning the gap. Germline assignment: CDR1 WSHSY and CDR2 SAAADI. The CDR3 runs to 11 residues. Here the CDR3 DNA reads TGCGCCAGCAGTGAGTCTGAAAAGCAGTACTTC. It codes for CASSESEKQYF.

Details on this clonotype: A single base separates this from a much larger clone, so it may be a read error. The gene calls are TRBV6-5 and TRBJ1-5; possibly TRBD1 for D (5 bases). Trimming pared 5 bases from V and 7 bases from J, leaving 15 bases between. Germline V gene sequence: CDR1 MNHEY, CDR2 SVGAGI. The CDR3 is made up of 14 amino acids. CDR3 DNA sequence: TGTGCCAGCAGTCTTCATGGGGCGCAGCAGCCCCAGCATTTT. Its translation is CASSLHGAQQPQHF.